This TCR beta chain emerged from a study of PD-1 blockade in mismatch repair-deficient tumors. Turning to the study itself: All were previously treated, progressing patients with about a dozen mismatch repair-deficient cancer types. Overall study results and limits: After pembrolizumab, tumor-resident clones rose rapidly, then generally contracted before radiologic responses.

Note on this clone: Its cognate antigen is unknown.

The length of the CDR3 is 14 residues. Mismatch repair deficiency was confirmed in all patients, by PCR or immunohistochemistry. TCR sequencing covered a few patients who responded to pembrolizumab. Data came from immunoSEQ multiplex PCR; TCRdb stores just in-frame clones and leaves some out. The sample carries 50,000 to 75,000 clones, roughly 88% recorded once. The source material was peripheral blood, sampled 52 weeks after starting pembrolizumab. This sequence originates from an adult with mismatch repair-deficient cancer. The chain combines TRBV21-1 with TRBJ1-4; TRBD1 was called by the table and not checked on the DNA. TRBV21-1 is labeled a pseudogene. Here the CDR3 DNA reads TGTGCCAGCAGCAAGGCAGGCGTTGGTGAAAAACTGTTTTTT. Translation gives CASSKAGVGEKLFF.